The 22 T cell receptor beta chains below come from one sample, sequenced in a study of identical twins. A single record per CDR3 protein comes from TCRdb applying MiXCR to the 5' RACE reads. The sample consists of 1.5 million or so distinct CDR3 sequences, roughly a third of them appearing once. The sample was cord blood. The source is a newborn girl in good health.

Remarks on this clonotype: The germline gene is not matched at one end of the junction; a read error may be the cause. This chain uses TRBV7-7 with TRBJ2-4, with D possibly TRBD2 on 5 matching bases. CDR3 length: 14 amino acids. Germline V gene lookup returns CDR1 SSHAT and CDR2 FNYEAQ (reference sequence). The DNA for the CDR3 is TGTGCTAGCAGCCCATACTCCCCAGCGGAAACCCAGTACTTC. This codes for CASSPYSPAETQYF.

This clonotype has just a few counts. The V gene is TRBV27, the J gene TRBJ2-7; 14 bases line up with TRBD2. The CDR3 contains 15 residues. The V gene's germline CDR1 is MNHEY and CDR2 SMNVEV (reference sequence). J gave up 3 bases and V 10 bases, and 8 bases lay outside the gene matches. For the CDR3, the DNA is TGTGCCATAAAAGGGGGGACTAGCGGGAGCTACGAGCAGTACTTC. It translates to CAIKGGTSGSYEQYF.

The rearrangement joins TRBV10-3 to TRBJ2-3; 10 positions agree with TRBD2. V shed 8 bases and J 4 bases; nucleotides not matched to a gene: 6. CDR1 and CDR2 (germline): ENHRY, SYGVKD. The CDR3 consists of 14 residues. Here the CDR3 reads CAISIAGGPDTQYF. DNA for the CDR3: TGTGCCATCTCCATAGCGGGAGGTCCAGATACGCAGTATTTT.

The chain's CDR3 is CASSDLAGGPPYNEQFF. In DNA, the CDR3 is TGTGCCAGCAGTGACTTAGCGGGGGGGCCCCCCTACAATGAGCAGTTCTTC. V usage is TRBV6-1 and J usage is TRBJ2-1; TRBD2 matches 11 bases. Losses at the gene ends were 3 bases for V and 2 bases for J; bases not matched to a gene: 6. The CDR3 loop spans 17 amino acids. The germline V gene has CDR1 MNHNS and CDR2 SASEGT.

This clonotype was counted many times. The gene calls are TRBV27 and TRBJ2-3, with D possibly matching TRBD1 (6 bases). The length of the CDR3 is 16 residues. V lost 5 bases to trimming and J lost 3 bases, with 18 bases between them. Germline CDR1 is MNHEY and CDR2 is SMNVEV (reference sequence). Here the CDR3 reads CASSPRQVSFTDTQYF. The CDR3 DNA is TGTGCCAGCAGTCCTCGACAGGTTTCCTTTACAGATACGCAGTATTTT.

This clonotype was counted between two and nine times. The gene calls are TRBV6-6 and TRBJ1-1; D perhaps matches TRBD1 (5 bases). Germline V gene lookup returns CDR1 MNHNY and CDR2 SVGAGI (reference sequence). Trimming took 8 bases from V and 1 from J, leaving 11 bases between them. The length of the CDR3 is 13 residues. The CDR3 sequence is CASRGSENTEAFF. The CDR3, as DNA: TGTGCCAGCCGGGGGTCGGAGAACACTGAAGCTTTCTTT.

This clonotype turned up a few times. This chain connects TRBV9 to TRBJ2-7; 10 nucleotides align to TRBD2. V gave up 0 bases and J gave up 0 bases; unmatched junction bases: 6. The V gene's germline CDR1 is SGDLS and CDR2 YYNGEE. The CDR3 is 17 amino acids. CDR3: CASSVGSGRVFSYEQYF. In DNA, the CDR3 is TGTGCCAGCAGCGTAGGGAGCGGGAGGGTGTTCTCCTACGAGCAGTACTTC.

In its sample, this clonotype was seen a few times. Just one base apart from a much larger clone, this may be a read error. CDR3 sequence (DNA): TGTGCCAGCAGTCCCGATCGCACAGATACGCAGTATTTT. It specifies CASSPDRTDTQYF. The gene calls are TRBV12-3 or TRBV12-4 and TRBJ2-3; D unresolved. This CDR3 has 13 residues. Trimming took 5 bases from V and 1 from J, leaving 7 bases between them.

The J gene is TRBJ2-4, the V gene TRBV29-1; 13 bases align to TRBD2. Per germline, CDR1 SQVTM and CDR2 ANQGSEA. The CDR3 is 15 amino acids. Trimming at V came to 7 bases and at J to 13 bases, leaving 16 bases not matched to a gene. CDR3 bases: TGCAGCGGGCAACTAGCGGGAGGGCCTGTCAATGAGCAGTACTTC. The encoded protein is CSGQLAGGPVNEQYF.

This clonotype showed up just a few times. The V gene is TRBV5-1, the J gene TRBJ1-2, with TRBD1 as a possible D gene (6 bases). The germline V gene encodes CDR1 SGHRS and CDR2 YFSETQ. The CDR3 runs to 13 residues. Trimming took off 1 base at V and 6 bases at J, with 10 bases between the two ends. The CDR3 region is CASSLSAGDGYTF. CDR3 nucleotides: TGCGCCAGCAGCTTGAGTGCAGGGGATGGCTACACCTTC.

This chain joins TRBV11-2 and TRBJ1-4; 8 positions agree with TRBD1. The CDR3 sequence is 14 residues long. Unmatched junction bases numbered 5, after V lost 1 base and J lost 10 bases. Germline CDR1 reads SGHAT; CDR2 reads FQNNGV. CDR3 loop: CASSLGDRQGKLFF. CDR3 nucleotide sequence: TGTGCCAGCAGCTTAGGGGACAGGCAAGGAAAACTGTTTTTT.

V gene TRBV7-4 combines with J gene TRBJ2-3; D is possibly TRBD1 or TRBD2 (6 bases each). The V end lost 5 bases, the J end lost 1 base, and 22 bases lay between the germline ends. Germline V CDR1 and CDR2: SGHVT, SQSDAQ. The CDR3 has 18 residues. The DNA for the CDR3 is TGTGCCAGCAGCCCCATTGGGCGGGACACCCTTTGCACAGATACGCAGTATTTT. Amino acid sequence: CASSPIGRDTLCTDTQYF.

This chain uses TRBV5-1 with TRBJ2-7; 9 nucleotides line up with TRBD1. This CDR3 spans 14 amino acids. CDR1 and CDR2 (germline): SGHRS, YFSETQ. With 4 bases clipped from V and 6 bases from J, the junction kept 8 bases outside the gene matches. This CDR3 is CASSGKDRGIEQYF. The CDR3 region has the DNA TGCGCCAGCAGCGGGAAGGACAGGGGTATCGAGCAGTACTTC. Complete variable domain (other parts from reference TRBV5-1 and TRBJ2-7): KAGVTQTPRYLIKTRGQQVTLSCSPISGHRSVSWYQQTPGQGLQFLFEYFSETQRNKGNFPGRFSGRQFSNSRSEMNVSTLELGDSALYLCASSGKDRGIEQYFGPGTRLTVT.

The genes are TRBV20-1 and TRBJ2-3; D remains ambiguous. Germline lookup yields CDR1 DFQATT and CDR2 SNEGSKA (reference sequence). The CDR3 sequence is 14 residues long. Deletions cut 3 bases from V and 4 bases from J, with 14 bases between. The CDR3 reads CSASGEVVADTQYF. Written as DNA, the CDR3 is TGCAGTGCTAGCGGTGAGGTTGTCGCAGATACGCAGTATTTT.

Remarks on this clonotype: A junction end diverges from the germline sequence, so it may reflect a read error. The chain couples TRBV7-6 to TRBJ2-1; a weak D match, TRBD1 (6 bases). CDR3 size: 16 residues. Looked up from germline, CDR1 is SGHVS and CDR2 is FNYEAQ. CDR3 coding DNA: TGTGCCGGCAGCTTAGTAAGGGCAGGGGCATACAATGAGCAGTTCTTC. It yields the protein CAGSLVRAGAYNEQFF.

The V call is TRBV7-9, the J call TRBJ1-1; 10 bases are a match to TRBD1. V shed 2 bases and J 3 bases; nucleotides not matched to a gene: 6. Germline loops: CDR1 SEHNR, CDR2 FQNEAQ (reference sequence). The CDR3 sequence is 16 residues long. Here the CDR3 reads CASSLSRTGGDTEAFF. The CDR3 DNA is TGTGCCAGCAGCTTATCGCGGACAGGGGGGGACACTGAAGCTTTCTTT.

The genes are TRBV5-6 and TRBJ2-3, with TRBD2 as a possible D gene (5 bases). This CDR3 spans 16 amino acids. Per the germline V gene, CDR1 is SGHDT and CDR2 is YYEEEE. Trimming removed 0 bases at V and 0 bases at J, with 11 bases between. The CDR3 bases are TGTGCCAGCAGCTTGGCCCCTACGGGAAGCACAGATACGCAGTATTTT. Protein sequence: CASSLAPTGSTDTQYF.

This clonotype appeared a single time. A read error may explain this, as a much larger clone is one base away. The V and J genes are TRBV30 and TRBJ1-5, with 7 bases that match TRBD1. Unmatched junction bases numbered 1, after V lost 6 bases and J lost 2 bases. Germline values: CDR1 GTSNPN, CDR2 SVGIG (reference sequence). This CDR3 contains 12 residues. This CDR3 is CACGQGNQPQHF. The CDR3, as DNA: TGTGCCTGCGGACAGGGCAATCAGCCCCAGCATTTT.

This clonotype has a handful of counts. The V gene is TRBV5-1, the J gene TRBJ2-4; perhaps D is TRBD1 or TRBD2 (5 bases each). Trimming took 0 bases from V and 9 from J, leaving 13 bases between them. This CDR3 has 14 amino acids. CDR1 and CDR2 (germline): SGHRS, YFSETQ. The CDR3 DNA is TGCGCCAGCAGCTTGGATGGATGGGACGGCATTCAGTACTTC. Amino acid sequence: CASSLDGWDGIQYF.

This clonotype has just a few counts. CDR3 bases: TGTGCCAACCTCGGACCCGGGACCTCTGACAATGAGCAGTTCTTC. Translated: CANLGPGTSDNEQFF. V is TRBV2 and J is TRBJ2-1; D could derive from TRBD1 or TRBD2 (5 bases each). CDR3 length: 15 residues. Germline values: CDR1 SNHLY, CDR2 FYNNEI. V gave up 10 bases and J gave up 5 bases, with 21 bases separating them.

The table lists this clonotype with a few counts. The chain couples TRBV6-6 to TRBJ1-5; possibly TRBD1 for D (5 bases). This CDR3 contains 14 residues. With 6 bases removed from V and 5 bases from J, the gap between germline ends came to 14 bases. Looked up from germline, CDR1 is MNHNY and CDR2 is SVGAGI (reference sequence). DNA of the CDR3: TGTGCCAGCAGCAAGGACACTTCGTATCAGCCCCAGCATTTT. Amino acid sequence: CASSKDTSYQPQHF.

V and J are TRBV5-1 and TRBJ2-3; D ambiguous. Trimming shortened V by 7 bases and J by 0 bases, and 24 bases separated the two germline ends. CDR1 is SGHRS and CDR2 is YFSETQ in the germline V gene. This CDR3 is built from 18 residues. This chain's CDR3 is CASSFTPGPIMSTDTQYF. The CDR3 DNA reads as TGCGCCAGCTCCTTCACTCCCGGGCCAATTATGAGCACAGATACGCAGTATTTT. The variable domain in full, with the rest retrieved from reference TRBV5-1 and TRBJ2-3, is KAGVTQTPRYLIKTRGQQVTLSCSPISGHRSVSWYQQTPGQGLQFLFEYFSETQRNKGNFPGRFSGRQFSNSRSEMNVSTLELGDSALYLCASSFTPGPIMSTDTQYFGPGTRLTVL.